Listed here is a single TCR beta chain. Library preparation (for TCRbeta) was performed with unique molecular identifiers. TCRdb re-analysed the PCR reads in MiXCR, keeping a single row per CDR3 protein. The data contain some 590,000 distinct CDR3 sequences, roughly a tenth of them singletons. The sample is drawn from a study of T-cell reconstitution after alpha-beta-depleted transplantation in children. Specimen: PBMCs from the stem cell graft donor, collected from the stem cell graft. The sequence was collected from a human donor who donated a stem cell graft to a child with acute myeloid leukemia.

Here the CDR3 DNA reads TGTGCCAGCAGTTTACCAGGGAGGAGTGAGCAGTTCTTC. Residues: CASSLPGRSEQFF. V gene TRBV28 combines with J gene TRBJ2-1; perhaps TRBD2 as D (6 bases). This CDR3 contains 13 residues. V dropped 2 bases and J dropped 9 bases, with 11 bases sitting between them. Germline values: CDR1 MDHEN, CDR2 SYDVKM.